The rows below give T cell receptor beta chains drawn from one sample of a study of identical twins. TCRdb reprocessed the 5' RACE reads via MiXCR and lists one record per CDR3 protein. The sample carries around 960,000 distinct CDR3 sequences, 9% to 15% recorded once. This same sample was also taken into another study, of yellow fever vaccine responses in identical twins.

Sequencing used PBMCs. These receptor sequences come from a woman between 18 and 30 years old in good health. CDR3s include the opening cysteine and the closing phenylalanine or tryptophan. Each record gives: clone size, J gene, V gene, D gene, CDR3 DNA, CDR3 protein. The D gene is left open where the match is weak. The listing skips clone size in some rows; elsewhere it reads once, few, many or a size class.

abundance: few; j_gene: TRBJ2-1; v_gene: TRBV12-5; d_gene: TRBD2; CDR3nt: TGTGCTAGTGGTTTGGCGGGGGGGGGCCGCCACAATGAGCAGTTCTTC; CDR3aa: CASGLAGGGRHNEQFF
abundance: NA; j_gene: TRBJ2-1; v_gene: TRBV20-1; d_gene: TRBD2; CDR3nt: TGCAGTGCTCGGGACTACCTACATAGTTACAATGAGCAGTTCTTC; CDR3aa: CSARDYLHSYNEQFF
abundance: few; j_gene: TRBJ2-3; v_gene: TRBV9; d_gene: NA; CDR3nt: TGTGCCAGCAGCGCCCACCGATCGAGCCCCACAGATACGCAGTATTTT; CDR3aa: CASSAHRSSPTDTQYF
abundance: NA; j_gene: TRBJ2-7; v_gene: TRBV10-3; d_gene: TRBD2; CDR3nt: TGTGCCATCAGACAAATTAGCGGGGACTTCTACGAGCAGTACTTC; CDR3aa: CAIRQISGDFYEQYF
abundance: few; j_gene: TRBJ2-4; v_gene: TRBV12-3/TRBV12-4; d_gene: TRBD1; CDR3nt: TGTGCCAGCAGTTTGACAGGGGGGACGTCGGCAGCCAAAAACATTCAGTACTTC; CDR3aa: CASSLTGGTSAAKNIQYF
abundance: many; j_gene: TRBJ1-6; v_gene: TRBV7-2; d_gene: NA; CDR3nt: TGTGCCAGCAGCTTAGACCTTTCACCCCTCCACTTT; CDR3aa: CASSLDLSPLHF
abundance: NA; j_gene: TRBJ1-3; v_gene: TRBV11-2; d_gene: NA; CDR3nt: TGTGCCAGCAGCAGCCAGACTTACTCTGGAAACACCATATATTTT; CDR3aa: CASSSQTYSGNTIYF
abundance: NA; j_gene: TRBJ2-5; v_gene: TRBV29-1; d_gene: NA; CDR3nt: TGCAGCGTTCGAGCGAACCAAGAGACCCAGTACTTC; CDR3aa: CSVRANQETQYF
abundance: once; j_gene: TRBJ2-7; v_gene: TRBV6-5; d_gene: TRBD1; CDR3nt: TGTGCCAGCAGTTACGGAGACAGGGCCCCCTACGAGCAGTACTTC; CDR3aa: CASSYGDRAPYEQYF
abundance: few; j_gene: TRBJ2-1; v_gene: TRBV21-1; d_gene: NA; CDR3nt: TGTGCCAGCAGCAAAGCACGACGACGCTCCTACAATGAGCAGTTCTTC; CDR3aa: CASSKARRRSYNEQFF
abundance: NA; j_gene: TRBJ2-2; v_gene: TRBV24-1; d_gene: NA; CDR3nt: TGTGCCACCAGTGATTTGTCTCAGGGGCGGACCGGGGAGCTGTTTTTT; CDR3aa: CATSDLSQGRTGELFF
abundance: NA; j_gene: TRBJ2-1; v_gene: TRBV2; d_gene: NA; CDR3nt: TGTGCCAGCCTTCTTTCTCGAGAGGGAGGCTCCTACAATGAGCAGTTCTTC; CDR3aa: CASLLSREGGSYNEQFF
abundance: NA; j_gene: TRBJ1-1; v_gene: TRBV10-3; d_gene: NA; CDR3nt: TGTGCCATCAGTGAATCTCACGGAAACACTGAAGCTTTCTTT; CDR3aa: CAISESHGNTEAFF
abundance: NA; j_gene: TRBJ2-4; v_gene: TRBV18; d_gene: NA; CDR3nt: TGTGCCAGCTCACCTTACCAAAACCAGGGTTTCGCCAAAAACATTCAGTACTTC; CDR3aa: CASSPYQNQGFAKNIQYF
abundance: NA; j_gene: TRBJ1-5; v_gene: TRBV6-5; d_gene: NA; CDR3nt: TGTGCCAGCAGTTACGGGGGGGGAGGCAATCAGCCCCAGCATTTT; CDR3aa: CASSYGGGGNQPQHF
abundance: few; j_gene: TRBJ2-3; v_gene: TRBV12-3/TRBV12-4; d_gene: NA; CDR3nt: TGTGCCAGCACCTTGGGGGGGCCTGGCACAGATACGCAGTATTTT; CDR3aa: CASTLGGPGTDTQYF
abundance: NA; j_gene: TRBJ1-2; v_gene: TRBV4-1; d_gene: NA; CDR3nt: TGCGCCAGCAGCCAAGAGACTAAGGCTTATGGCTACACCTTC; CDR3aa: CASSQETKAYGYTF
abundance: NA; j_gene: TRBJ2-3; v_gene: TRBV5-1; d_gene: NA; CDR3nt: TGCGCCAGCAGCTCTTTAGGCGGGACCACAGATACGCAGTATTTT; CDR3aa: CASSSLGGTTDTQYF
abundance: NA; j_gene: TRBJ2-2; v_gene: TRBV11-1; d_gene: TRBD2; CDR3nt: TGTGCCAGCAGCTTCGCGGGACTAGGAGCACCCCCAGACACCGGGGAGCTGTTTTTT; CDR3aa: CASSFAGLGAPPDTGELFF
abundance: once; j_gene: TRBJ1-3; v_gene: TRBV20-1; d_gene: NA; CDR3nt: TGCAGTGCTAGATACCTGGAAGGTGGAAACACCATATATTTT; CDR3aa: CSARYLEGGNTIYF
abundance: many; j_gene: TRBJ1-1; v_gene: TRBV5-1; d_gene: NA; CDR3nt: TGCGCCAGCAGAAGTAACACTGAAGCTTTCTTT; CDR3aa: CASRSNTEAFF
abundance: NA; j_gene: TRBJ2-3; v_gene: TRBV5-6; d_gene: NA; CDR3nt: TGTGCCAGCAGATACCGGGACACCTTCACAGATACGCAGTATTTT; CDR3aa: CASRYRDTFTDTQYF
abundance: NA; j_gene: TRBJ1-4; v_gene: TRBV2; d_gene: NA; CDR3nt: TGTGCCAGCATGGGCCCTTTTCTTCCTAATGAAAAACTGTTTTTT; CDR3aa: CASMGPFLPNEKLFF
abundance: many; j_gene: TRBJ2-1; v_gene: TRBV5-1; d_gene: NA; CDR3nt: TGCGCCAGCAGCTTGGCCTCGACAGGTTCCAATGAGCAGTTCTTC; CDR3aa: CASSLASTGSNEQFF
abundance: few; j_gene: TRBJ2-1; v_gene: TRBV20-1; d_gene: TRBD1; CDR3nt: TGCAGTGCTATGGCCCCGGGGACAGCGTACAATGAGCAGTTCTTC; CDR3aa: CSAMAPGTAYNEQFF
abundance: NA; j_gene: TRBJ2-1; v_gene: TRBV28; d_gene: NA; CDR3nt: TGTGCCAGCAGTTCAGATGGCCCCTACAATGAGCAGTTCTTC; CDR3aa: CASSSDGPYNEQFF
abundance: NA; j_gene: TRBJ2-7; v_gene: TRBV11-2; d_gene: NA; CDR3nt: TGTGCCAGCAGCTTAGATAACGCCAGCGACGAGCAGTACTTC; CDR3aa: CASSLDNASDEQYF
abundance: few; j_gene: TRBJ2-1; v_gene: TRBV20-1; d_gene: TRBD2; CDR3nt: TGCAGTGCTCCCGGGCTACTAGCGGGGTATGTCGATGAGCAGTTCTTC; CDR3aa: CSAPGLLAGYVDEQFF
abundance: NA; j_gene: TRBJ1-2; v_gene: TRBV20-1; d_gene: NA; CDR3nt: TGCAGTGCCCCGAGGGAGGGGAACTATGGCTACACCTTC; CDR3aa: CSAPREGNYGYTF
abundance: NA; j_gene: TRBJ1-4; v_gene: TRBV19; d_gene: NA; CDR3nt: TGTGCCAGTAGTGGCAACCTTGTGACTAATGAAAAACTGTTTTTT; CDR3aa: CASSGNLVTNEKLFF
abundance: few; j_gene: TRBJ2-3; v_gene: TRBV11-3; d_gene: NA; CDR3nt: TGTGCCAGCAGCTCGGTTCCGGGAACCATATGGGCAGATACGCAGTATTTT; CDR3aa: CASSSVPGTIWADTQYF
abundance: NA; j_gene: TRBJ2-5; v_gene: TRBV5-1; d_gene: TRBD2; CDR3nt: TGCGCCAGCAGCTTTGGTGTCGGCGGGGGGAGCCAAGAGACCCAGTACTTC; CDR3aa: CASSFGVGGGSQETQYF
abundance: NA; j_gene: TRBJ2-1; v_gene: TRBV12-3/TRBV12-4; d_gene: TRBD2; CDR3nt: TGTGCCAGCAATTTAAGCGGGAGGTCCTACAATGAGCAGTTCTTC; CDR3aa: CASNLSGRSYNEQFF
abundance: many; j_gene: TRBJ2-7; v_gene: TRBV20-1; d_gene: TRBD2; CDR3nt: TGCAGTGCTAGACTTACTAGCGGGCTCCACTACGAGCAGTACTTC; CDR3aa: CSARLTSGLHYEQYF
abundance: few; j_gene: TRBJ1-1; v_gene: TRBV6-5; d_gene: NA; CDR3nt: TGTGCCAGCAGTTATGACAGCATCACTGAAGCTTTCTTT; CDR3aa: CASSYDSITEAFF
abundance: few; j_gene: TRBJ2-1; v_gene: TRBV29-1; d_gene: TRBD1; CDR3nt: TGCAGCGATCGACAGGGCCACTCCTACAATGAGCAGTTCTTC; CDR3aa: CSDRQGHSYNEQFF
abundance: few; j_gene: TRBJ1-2; v_gene: TRBV5-1; d_gene: NA; CDR3nt: TGCGCCAGCAGTTTTGCAATAGCTAACTATGGCTACACCTTC; CDR3aa: CASSFAIANYGYTF
abundance: many; j_gene: TRBJ1-6; v_gene: TRBV11-2; d_gene: TRBD1; CDR3nt: TGTGCCAGCAGCCCCGGGACAGGGAATTCACCCCTCCACTTT; CDR3aa: CASSPGTGNSPLHF
abundance: many; j_gene: TRBJ1-1; v_gene: TRBV11-3; d_gene: NA; CDR3nt: TGTGCCAGCAGCTTAGAGGACACCAGGGGTACTTTCTTT; CDR3aa: CASSLEDTRGTFF
abundance: few; j_gene: TRBJ2-1; v_gene: TRBV5-1; d_gene: TRBD2; CDR3nt: TGCGCCAGCAGCTTGGCTCTAGCGGAATCGAATGAGCAGTTCTTC; CDR3aa: CASSLALAESNEQFF
abundance: few; j_gene: TRBJ2-1; v_gene: TRBV12-3/TRBV12-4; d_gene: TRBD1; CDR3nt: TGTGCCAGCAGCGCCCAGGGGGCTTACAATGAGCAGTTCTTC; CDR3aa: CASSAQGAYNEQFF
abundance: NA; j_gene: TRBJ1-1; v_gene: TRBV12-3/TRBV12-4; d_gene: NA; CDR3nt: TGTGCCAGCAGTCCCTGGACAGTTCGGGATGAAGCTTTCTTT; CDR3aa: CASSPWTVRDEAFF
abundance: few; j_gene: TRBJ1-1; v_gene: TRBV10-3; d_gene: NA; CDR3nt: TGTGCCATCAGGGAACAGGTGAACACTGAAGCTTTCTTT; CDR3aa: CAIREQVNTEAFF
abundance: few; j_gene: TRBJ1-5; v_gene: TRBV5-1; d_gene: NA; CDR3nt: TGCGCCAGCAGCCCCGGGACTAATAGCAATCAGCCCCAGCATTTT; CDR3aa: CASSPGTNSNQPQHF
abundance: few; j_gene: TRBJ2-3; v_gene: TRBV5-1; d_gene: TRBD1; CDR3nt: TGCGCCAGCAGCCTCGGGGGACAGGGTGCAGATACGCAGTATTTT; CDR3aa: CASSLGGQGADTQYF
abundance: NA; j_gene: TRBJ1-4; v_gene: TRBV5-1; d_gene: NA; CDR3nt: TGCGCCAGCAGCACCGGGAGGTCTAATGAAAAACTGTTTTTT; CDR3aa: CASSTGRSNEKLFF
abundance: NA; j_gene: TRBJ1-1; v_gene: TRBV6-5; d_gene: NA; CDR3nt: TGTGCCAGCAGTTCGGCCAGGGGCTTGAACACTGAAGCTTTCTTT; CDR3aa: CASSSARGLNTEAFF
abundance: few; j_gene: TRBJ1-4; v_gene: TRBV7-9; d_gene: NA; CDR3nt: TGTGCCAGCAGCTCTGGGAAGGGGAGCGAAAAACTGTTTTTT; CDR3aa: CASSSGKGSEKLFF
abundance: NA; j_gene: TRBJ2-6; v_gene: TRBV28; d_gene: NA; CDR3nt: TGTGCCAGCAGTATACTGGGCCTGGGATCCTCAGGGGCCAACGTCCTGACTTTC; CDR3aa: CASSILGLGSSGANVLTF
abundance: few; j_gene: TRBJ2-5; v_gene: TRBV5-1; d_gene: TRBD2; CDR3nt: TGCGCCAGCAGCTCCGGGACTAGCGGGCCACAAGAGACCCAGTACTTC; CDR3aa: CASSSGTSGPQETQYF
abundance: NA; j_gene: TRBJ2-1; v_gene: TRBV2; d_gene: NA; CDR3nt: TGTGCCAGCAGTGAACCCTACAATGAGCAGTTCTTC; CDR3aa: CASSEPYNEQFF
abundance: NA; j_gene: TRBJ2-3; v_gene: TRBV7-8; d_gene: TRBD2; CDR3nt: TGTGCCAGCAGCTTAGCGCGGGGGGCCGTGACAGATACGCAGTATTTT; CDR3aa: CASSLARGAVTDTQYF
abundance: few; j_gene: TRBJ2-1; v_gene: TRBV2; d_gene: TRBD2; CDR3nt: TGTGCCACCGTCTCTAGCGGGAGTTTTAATGAGCAGTTCTTC; CDR3aa: CATVSSGSFNEQFF
abundance: NA; j_gene: TRBJ1-1; v_gene: TRBV29-1; d_gene: TRBD1; CDR3nt: TGCAGCGTTGAAGGCAGGGGGGGTCCTGAAGCTTTCTTT; CDR3aa: CSVEGRGGPEAFF
abundance: many; j_gene: TRBJ2-1; v_gene: TRBV6-1; d_gene: NA; CDR3nt: TGTGCCAGCAGTAGCGAGAGTTACAGTGAGCAGTTCTTC; CDR3aa: CASSSESYSEQFF
abundance: few; j_gene: TRBJ2-2; v_gene: TRBV27; d_gene: NA; CDR3nt: TGTGCCAGCAGTCACCCCGCAAGGGAGGGGGCGAACACCGGGGAGCTGTTTTTT; CDR3aa: CASSHPAREGANTGELFF
abundance: few; j_gene: TRBJ2-5; v_gene: TRBV4-1; d_gene: TRBD2; CDR3nt: TGCGCCAGCAGCCAAGATCCGGCTACTAGCGGGGCCCTCCGAGAGACCCAGTACTTC; CDR3aa: CASSQDPATSGALRETQYF